The TCR beta chain described here comes from a study of shared clonotypes between healthy human individuals. Across the study: Per-donor plates numbered three CD4 naive, three CD4 memory, two CD8 naive and one CD8 memory.

On this clone itself: The antigen remains unidentified.

Clones were sequenced by immunoSEQ multiplex PCR, and TCRdb holds only the in-frame ones, with some missing. The repertoire holds about 1.1 million clones, with roughly 80% as singletons. Healthy adults negative for HIV, lacking recent acute infections or vaccinations, served as donors. Study observations and caveats: For naive CD4 cells, approximately 4.8% of clonotypes were shared across a few donors.

V was trimmed by 6 bases and J by 0 bases, leaving 15 bases between them. This CDR3 comprises 16 residues. CDR1 is MRHNA and CDR2 is SNTAGT in the germline V gene. The sequence derives from a young man in good health. Some clones in this sample may be carry-over from other donors' samples. V gene TRBV6-4 combines with J gene TRBJ1-3; D uncertain. Sequenced input: memory CD4+ T cells from PBMCs. Subset noted: CD45RA-negative fraction. CDR3 nucleotide sequence: TGTGCCAGCAGCCATGACGGCAAACACTCTGGAAACACCATATATTTT. Translating it yields CASSHDGKHSGNTIYF.